This TCR beta chain was obtained from a study of response to subunit inactivated influenza vaccine. Findings and limits, study-wide: Authors proposed each seasonal influenza vaccination draws in few new T cells.

After removal of 0 bases from V and 3 bases from J, the junction contained 2 bases not matched to a gene. Germline assignment: CDR1 SGHTA and CDR2 FQGNSA. This CDR3 has 15 residues. TCRdb analysed the RT-PCR reads with MiXCR anew, one entry per CDR3 protein. The data hold about 500,000 distinct CDR3 sequences, with approximately 17% observed a single time. This clonotype was recorded at least ten times. Antigen: not known. This chain connects TRBV7-2 to TRBJ2-1, with 7 nucleotides matching TRBD2. This specimen was CD4+ T cells sorted from PBMCs, taken approximately 25 months after vaccination. The TCR comes from a man between 50 and 70 years old who received an inactivated influenza vaccine. CDR3 sequence: CASSLAGTNYNEQFF. The CDR3 nucleotides are TGTGCCAGCAGCTTAGCCGGGACTAACTACAATGAGCAGTTCTTC.